This T cell receptor (beta chain) was retrieved from a study of pediatric ulcerative colitis. TCRdb keeps only in-frame clones here, not all; method: immunoSEQ multiplex PCR. The sample records about 60,000 clones, over 80% being singletons. The sample consisted of blood. This clonotype was obtained from a boy aged 10-17 years who was a control in a study of pediatric ulcerative colitis.

CDR3 region: CASSLNGASSYNEQFF. Here the CDR3 DNA reads TGTGCCAGCAGCTTAAATGGAGCGTCCTCCTACAATGAGCAGTTCTTC. The chain combines TRBV7-3 with TRBJ2-1; D gene ambiguous. The CDR3 loop spans 16 amino acids. Per the germline V gene, CDR1 is SGHTA and CDR2 is FQGTGA. V shed 1 base and J shed 0 bases, with 10 bases lying between them.